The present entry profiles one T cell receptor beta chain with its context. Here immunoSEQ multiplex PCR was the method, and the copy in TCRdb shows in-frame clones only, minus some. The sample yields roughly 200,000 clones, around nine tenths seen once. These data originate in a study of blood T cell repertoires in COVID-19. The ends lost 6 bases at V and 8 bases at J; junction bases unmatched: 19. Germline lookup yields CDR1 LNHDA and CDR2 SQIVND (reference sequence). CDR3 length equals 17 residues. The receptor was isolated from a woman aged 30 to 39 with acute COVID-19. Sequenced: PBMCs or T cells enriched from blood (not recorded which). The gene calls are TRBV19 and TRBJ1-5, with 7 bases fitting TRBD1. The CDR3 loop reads CASSKPLLTTGFKPQHF. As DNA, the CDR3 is TGTGCCAGTAGCAAACCCCTTCTCACGACAGGGTTCAAGCCCCAGCATTTT.